This T cell receptor beta chain comes out of a study of blood T cell repertoires in COVID-19 (dated by TCRdb to the early 2020s). Background on the whole study: The collaborator samples originated in the United States, Italy and Spain and spanned the acute and convalescent phases of COVID-19. The material from the prospective study consisted of cDNA or gDNA derived from T cells, B-cell-depleted T cells, or PBMCs. Subjects who had been exposed to COVID-19, were actively infected with it, or had recovered from it provided the deeply sampled blood TCRbeta repertoires that made up the dataset. The repertoires were released in a freely available public database meant as a resource for research on the immune response to SARS-CoV-2. The samples were drawn from two sources: the first 160 participants of the ongoing ImmuneRACE study, and 1,000 to 1,500 subjects contributed by 6 global collaborators. A de-identified subject ID, COVID-19 status, age in years and sex were almost always included in the sample metadata. Where available, HLA class I and class II types were obtained from metadata supplied by the sample provider rather than from assay-based typing.

Beyond this particular receptor, the publication reports: The quantity of clinical and demographic metadata differed by source and by participant and was supplied without curation.

CDR1 and CDR2 are read off the germline V gene as LGHNA and YNFKEQ. The germline V end is reduced by 0 bases and the J end by 7 bases; junction bases left unmatched: 5. The CDR3 holds 15 amino acids from the cysteine to the phenylalanine. The retained sequence is limited to the CDR3, 45 bases, with the frame set at the first base. Collaborating institutions collected whole blood in K2EDTA tubes following their own protocols. Collaborator samples were shipped for TCRbeta analysis as frozen whole blood, isolated PBMCs, or DNA extracted from either sample type. As concerns this clone: Which antigen it targets is not known. No base-level quality is on record; no much larger clone is a single base apart.

The immunoSEQ Assay, a bias-controlled multiplex PCR, was used to amplify TCRbeta CDR3 regions from genomic DNA. On the study's bioinformatics: The number of nucleated cells in each sample was estimated from the amplification of reference gene primers within the assay. Sequence reads were collapsed and filtered to measure the absolute abundance of every unique TCRbeta CDR3 rearrangement. For each sample, productive Simpson clonality was calculated by taking the square root of Simpson's diversity index across productive rearrangements. TCRdb stores this immuneACCESS table with in-frame sequences only. Part of the clones is absent; in the studies checked, under half of the shortfall reflects unresolved V genes, and no reason is known for the rest. That table gives V, J and clone size, and the DNA gave D and trimming. Within this sample are about 400,000 clones, with 75% to 90% of them counted one time only. 1.4% of the sample goes to the ten largest clones.

Sequenced material: peripheral blood. The sequence joins TRBV4-2 to TRBJ1-4; the central 7 bases match TRBD1. This clonotype was sampled from a woman aged 25-40 years with active or convalescent COVID-19. The encoded CDR3 is CASSQEQDRFEKLFF. The bases are TGTGCCAGCAGCCAAGAACAGGACAGGTTTGAAAAACTGTTTTTT.